This T cell receptor (beta chain) stems from a study of shared T cell receptors in the human thymus. Trimming took 2 bases from V and 5 from J; bases not matched to a gene: 7. Looked up from germline, CDR1 is SGHVS and CDR2 is FQNEAQ. CDR3 length: 16 amino acids. Clones were sequenced by immunoSEQ multiplex PCR, and TCRdb holds only the in-frame ones, with some missing. This sample has almost 550,000 clones; around 78% occur once, and the top ten carry more than 0.01%. This clone was detected a few times. Separately, the same data were catalogued under a study of human thymus T cells. That investigation notes: Infants, healthy and Finnish, who were having corrective surgery for congenital heart defects served as donors. It was from resections taken during corrective heart surgery that the thymus tissue came. Thymic as well as blood repertoires seemed to favor certain V and J genes unevenly. Related reports documented highly overlapping thymic repertoires among unrelated individuals.

This TCR derives from a boy younger than two with a congenital heart defect. The sequenced material came from thymocytes. The V gene is TRBV7-8, the J gene TRBJ2-7; 12 bases are a match to TRBD1. CDR3 in amino acids: CASSLLGGQGAHEQYF. The CDR3 DNA reads TGTGCCAGCAGCTTATTGGGGGGACAGGGGGCCCACGAGCAGTACTTC.